This T cell receptor (beta chain) was sequenced during a study of T cells in Graves' hyperthyroidism and ophthalmopathy. Study-wide findings and caveats: A model of 13 V-J features distinguished ophthalmopathy from stable hyperthyroidism.

Researchers amplified the TCR beta CDR3 regions from RNA transcripts. Primed by the HTBI set, a first-round RT-PCR was run on the TCR CDR3. TCRdb called the multiplex PCR reads again in MiXCR, with one record for every CDR3 protein. The sample contains about 740,000 distinct CDR3 sequences, about 15% of which appear only once. Germline CDR1 and CDR2: DFQATT and SNEGSKA (reference sequence). The CDR3 totals 14 residues. V shed 6 bases, J shed 10 bases, and the junction held 9 bases outside the gene matches. This clonotype was detected ten times or more. Its target is not known. The TCR originated in a woman between 18 and 29 years old with Graves' hyperthyroidism. This sequence joins TRBV20-1 and TRBJ2-1, with TRBD2 matching 13 bases. The material sequenced was blood. CDR3 loop: CSAYGLAGEREQFF. In DNA, the CDR3 is TGCAGTGCATACGGACTAGCGGGAGAGCGGGAGCAGTTCTTC.